This TCR beta chain was sequenced for a study of CD8 T cells in Susac syndrome. RNA totalling about 0.5 to 1 ug underwent reverse transcription with random hexamers. One entry per CDR3 protein, called by TCRdb with MiXCR from the immunoSEQ multiplex PCR reads. The sample consists of roughly 130,000 distinct CDR3 sequences, about 94% of them appearing once. Recently defined diagnostic criteria for definite or probable disease were fulfilled by Susac syndrome patients. This TCR was sampled from a human donor with Susac syndrome. The sequencing input was CD8+ T cells from PBMCs.

The CDR3 DNA is TGTGCCAGCAGCCAAGTGACAAGCAGGACTGAAGCTTTCTTT. It specifies CASSQVTSRTEAFF. This chain uses TRBV3-1 with TRBJ1-1; D unclear. The length of the CDR3 is 14 residues. V shed 1 base and J shed 5 bases, with 11 bases lying between them. Germline values: CDR1 LGHDT, CDR2 YNNKEL (reference sequence).